Below, one T cell receptor beta chain is given with its context. Trimming left V 0 bases short and J 6 bases short, with 14 bases between. The CDR3 covers 16 residues. The germline CDR1 and CDR2 sequences are SNHLY and FYNNEI. The entry originates in a study of control samples from healthy donors and cancer patients. Some clones are missing from TCRdb's copy, which holds only in-frame ones; the method was immunoSEQ multiplex PCR. The sample includes over 120,000 clones, about nine tenths of them seen just once. The source material was blood. V and J are TRBV2 and TRBJ1-4, with a tentative D call TRBD1 (5 bases). The source of this sequence is a man between 25 and 39 years old in good health. The DNA for the CDR3 is TGTGCCAGCAGTGAAGCGCATAGGGGAATGGATGAAAAACTGTTTTTT. It codes for CASSEAHRGMDEKLFF.